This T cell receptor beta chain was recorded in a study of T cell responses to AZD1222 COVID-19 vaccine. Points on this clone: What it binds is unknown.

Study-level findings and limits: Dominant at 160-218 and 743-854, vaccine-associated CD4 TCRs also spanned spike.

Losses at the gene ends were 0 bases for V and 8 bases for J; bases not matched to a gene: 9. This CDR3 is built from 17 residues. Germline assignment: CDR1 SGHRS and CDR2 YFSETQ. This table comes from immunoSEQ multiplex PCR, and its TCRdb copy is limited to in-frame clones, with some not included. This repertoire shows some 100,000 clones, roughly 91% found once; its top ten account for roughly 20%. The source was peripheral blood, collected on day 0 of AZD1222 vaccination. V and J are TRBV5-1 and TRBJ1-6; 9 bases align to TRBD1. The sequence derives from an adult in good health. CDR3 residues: CASSLVGQGRIDSPLHF. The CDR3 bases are TGCGCCAGCAGCTTGGTGGGACAGGGTCGTATCGATTCACCCCTCCACTTT. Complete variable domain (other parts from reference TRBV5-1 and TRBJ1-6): KAGVTQTPRYLIKTRGQQVTLSCSPISGHRSVSWYQQTPGQGLQFLFEYFSETQRNKGNFPGRFSGRQFSNSRSEMNVSTLELGDSALYLCASSLVGQGRIDSPLHFGNGTRLTVT.